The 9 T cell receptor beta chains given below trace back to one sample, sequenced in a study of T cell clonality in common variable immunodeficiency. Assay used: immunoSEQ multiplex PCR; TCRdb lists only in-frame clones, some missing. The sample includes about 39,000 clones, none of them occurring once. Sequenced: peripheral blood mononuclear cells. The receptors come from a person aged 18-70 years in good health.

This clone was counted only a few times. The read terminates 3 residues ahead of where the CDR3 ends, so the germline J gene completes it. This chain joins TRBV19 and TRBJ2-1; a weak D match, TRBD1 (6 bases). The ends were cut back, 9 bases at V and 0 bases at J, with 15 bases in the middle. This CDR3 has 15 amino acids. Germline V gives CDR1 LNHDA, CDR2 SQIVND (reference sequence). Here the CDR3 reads CASRYDRSSYNEQFF. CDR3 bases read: TGTGCCAGCCGATATGACAGGAGCTCCTACAATGAG.

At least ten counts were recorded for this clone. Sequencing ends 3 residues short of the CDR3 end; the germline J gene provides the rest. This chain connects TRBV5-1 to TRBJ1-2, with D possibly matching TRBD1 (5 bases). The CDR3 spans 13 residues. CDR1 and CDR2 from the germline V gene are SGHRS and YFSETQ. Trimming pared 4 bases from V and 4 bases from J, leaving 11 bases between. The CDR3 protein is CASSRPGGYGYTF. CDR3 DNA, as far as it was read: TGCGCCAGCAGCCGCCCCGGGGGCTATGGC.

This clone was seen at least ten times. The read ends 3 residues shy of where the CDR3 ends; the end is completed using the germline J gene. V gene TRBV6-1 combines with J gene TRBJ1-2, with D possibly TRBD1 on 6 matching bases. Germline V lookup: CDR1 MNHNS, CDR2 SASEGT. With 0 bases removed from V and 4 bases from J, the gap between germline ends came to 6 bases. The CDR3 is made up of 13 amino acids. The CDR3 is CASSEAGGYGYTF. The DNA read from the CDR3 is TGTGCCAGCAGTGAAGCAGGGGGCTATGGC.

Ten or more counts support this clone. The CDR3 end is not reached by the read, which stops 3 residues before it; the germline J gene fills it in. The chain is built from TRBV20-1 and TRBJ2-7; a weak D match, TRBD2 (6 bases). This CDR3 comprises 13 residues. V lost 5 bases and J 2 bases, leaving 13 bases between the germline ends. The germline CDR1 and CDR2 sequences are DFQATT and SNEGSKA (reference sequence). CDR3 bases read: TGCAGTGCTGAATCCACTAGCCCCTACGAG. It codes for CSAESTSPYE. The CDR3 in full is CSAESTSPYEQYF.

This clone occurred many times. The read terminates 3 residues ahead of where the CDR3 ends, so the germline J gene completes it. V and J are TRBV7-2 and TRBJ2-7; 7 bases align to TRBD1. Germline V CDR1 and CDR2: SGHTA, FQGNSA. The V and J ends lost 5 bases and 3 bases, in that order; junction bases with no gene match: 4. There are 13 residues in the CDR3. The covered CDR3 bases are TGTGCCAGCAGCGTCGACAGGGACTACGAG. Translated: CASSVDRDYE. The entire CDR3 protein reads CASSVDRDYEQYF. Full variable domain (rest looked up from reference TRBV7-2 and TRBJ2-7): GAGVSQSPSNKVTEKGKDVELRCDPISGHTALYWYRQSLGQGLEFLIYFQGNSAPDKSGLPSDRFSAERTGGSVSTLTIQRTQQEDSAVYLCASSVDRDYEQYFGPGTRLTVT.

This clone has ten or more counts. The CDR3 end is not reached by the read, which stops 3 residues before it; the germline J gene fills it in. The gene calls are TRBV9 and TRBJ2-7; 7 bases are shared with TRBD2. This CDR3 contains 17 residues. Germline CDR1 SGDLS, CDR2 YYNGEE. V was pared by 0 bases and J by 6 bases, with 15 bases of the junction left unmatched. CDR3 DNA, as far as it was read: TGTGCCAGCAGCGTAGCTGGGGGGACTACTGGGCCAGGCGAG. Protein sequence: CASSVAGGTTGPGE. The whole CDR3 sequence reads CASSVAGGTTGPGEQYF.

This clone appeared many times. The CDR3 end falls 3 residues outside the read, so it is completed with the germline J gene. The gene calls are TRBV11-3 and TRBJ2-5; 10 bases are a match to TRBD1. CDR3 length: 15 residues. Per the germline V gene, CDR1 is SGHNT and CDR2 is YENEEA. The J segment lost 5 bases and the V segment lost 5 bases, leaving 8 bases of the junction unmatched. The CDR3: CASSATGGLGETQYF. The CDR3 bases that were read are TGTGCCAGCAGCGCGACAGGGGGCTTGGGGGAGACC.

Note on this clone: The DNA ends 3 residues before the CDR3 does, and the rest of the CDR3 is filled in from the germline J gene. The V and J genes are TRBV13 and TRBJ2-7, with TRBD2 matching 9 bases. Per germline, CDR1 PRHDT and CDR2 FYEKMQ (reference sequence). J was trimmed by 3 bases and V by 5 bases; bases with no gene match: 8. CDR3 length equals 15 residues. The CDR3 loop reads CASSPQSGGLYEQYF. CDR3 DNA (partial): TGTGCCAGCAGCCCCCAAAGCGGGGGGCTCTACGAG.

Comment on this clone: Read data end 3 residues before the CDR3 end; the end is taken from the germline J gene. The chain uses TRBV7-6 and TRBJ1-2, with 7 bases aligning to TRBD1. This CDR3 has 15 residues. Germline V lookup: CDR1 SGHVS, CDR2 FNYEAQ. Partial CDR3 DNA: TGTGCCAGCAGCCAGGGGACAGCAAGCTCCTACGAC. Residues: CASSQGTASSYD. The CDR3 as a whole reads CASSQGTASSYDYTF.